This T cell receptor (beta chain) was captured by sequencing in a study of blood T cell repertoires in COVID-19. The germline gives CDR1 SNHLY, CDR2 FYNNEI. This CDR3 is built from 13 residues. The V and J ends lost 2 bases and 4 bases respectively, with 8 bases between them. The data were produced by immunoSEQ multiplex PCR, yet TCRdb's version contains in-frame clones alone and is incomplete. The sample includes about 230,000 clones, more than 70% of them seen just once. The sequenced material came from peripheral blood. The chain has TRBV2 and TRBJ2-5; D possibly corresponds to TRBD2 (6 bases). The sequence derives from a man at least 80 years old with acute or convalescent COVID-19. CDR3 nucleotide sequence: TGTGCCAGCAGTGAACTGCGGGGAGAGACCCAGTACTTC. This sequence encodes CASSELRGETQYF. The full variable domain, completed using reference TRBV2 and TRBJ2-5, is EPEVTQTPSHQVTQMGQEVILRCVPISNHLYFYWYRQILGQKVEFLVSFYNNEISEKSEIFDDQFSVERPDGSNFTLKIRSTKLEDSAMYFCASSELRGETQYFGPGTRLLVL.